These 14 T cell receptor beta chains were all obtained from the same sample, sequenced in a study of blood T cell repertoires in COVID-19 (dated by TCRdb to about 2020). To prepare the library, the immunoSEQ multiplex PCR assay was applied. TCRdb mirrors the immuneACCESS table, restricted to in-frame sequences. Some clones are absent from its copies; in checked studies, under half trace to an unresolved V gene, and the reason for the others is unknown. The sample table records some 380,000 clones; about 90% of these occur just once. The ten biggest clones cover roughly 6.8% of the sample. Sample: peripheral blood. Receptors were obtained from a man between 18 and 29 years old with active or convalescent COVID-19.

The chain links TRBV18 to TRBJ1-1; TRBD1 aligns across 9 bases. Losses at the gene ends were 5 bases for V and 4 bases for J; bases not matched to a gene: 5. Germline V gene data show CDR1 as KGHSH and CDR2 as LQKENI. This CDR3 is built from 14 residues. The CDR3 here is CASSATGGGTEAFF. The CDR3 nucleotides are TGTGCCAGCTCAGCTACAGGGGGCGGCACTGAAGCTTTCTTT.

The chain is built from TRBV4-3 and TRBJ2-7; 7 bases are a match to TRBD2. Germline values: CDR1 LGHNA, CDR2 YSLEER. The CDR3 loop spans 17 amino acids. The J segment lost 5 bases and the V segment lost 0 bases, leaving 13 bases of the junction unmatched. Here the CDR3 DNA reads TGCGCCAGCAGCCAAGATCAGGTTCAGGGAGGGAACCACGAGCAGTACTTC. Protein product: CASSQDQVQGGNHEQYF.

This rearrangement joins TRBV4-2 to TRBJ1-2, with 9 bases that match TRBD1. The CDR3 has 15 residues. Germline CDR1 reads LGHNA; CDR2 reads YNFKEQ. With V trimmed by 5 bases and J by 4 bases, 8 bases remained unmatched. The CDR3 DNA reads as TGTGCCAGCAGCGGGAAGGACAGGGGAGTCTATGGCTACACCTTC. Protein sequence: CASSGKDRGVYGYTF.

This chain connects TRBV18 to TRBJ2-6; D gene ambiguous. The CDR3 consists of 14 residues. V dropped 2 bases and J dropped 3 bases, with 5 bases sitting between them. Germline V lookup: CDR1 KGHSH, CDR2 LQKENI. The CDR3 spells CASSPGLGANVLTF. The CDR3 region has the DNA TGTGCCAGCTCACCAGGGCTTGGGGCCAACGTCCTGACTTTC.

J is TRBJ1-5 and V is TRBV27, with a weak D call TRBD1 (5 bases). The CDR3 spans 15 residues. Trimming removed 3 bases at V and 2 bases at J, with 11 bases between. Looked up from germline, CDR1 is MNHEY and CDR2 is SMNVEV (reference sequence). The CDR3 region has the DNA TGTGCCAGCAGTTTTTCAAAACAGGGCAATCAGCCCCAGCATTTT. It yields the protein CASSFSKQGNQPQHF.

The rearrangement links TRBV28 to TRBJ2-4; D is perhaps TRBD2 (6 bases). Germline V lookup: CDR1 MDHEN, CDR2 SYDVKM. With 7 bases removed from V and 6 bases from J, the gap between germline ends came to 10 bases. The CDR3 loop spans 12 amino acids. CDR3 DNA sequence: TGTGCCAGCATGTCGGGGGTAAACATTCAGTACTTC. Protein sequence: CASMSGVNIQYF.

The V call is TRBV11-2, the J call TRBJ1-5; tentatively, D is TRBD1 (6 bases). Germline V CDR1 and CDR2: SGHAT, FQNNGV. The CDR3 extends over 17 amino acids. With 1 base removed from V and 6 bases from J, the gap between germline ends came to 19 bases. The CDR3 nucleotides read TGTGCCAGCAGCTTAGGCAGTCAGGGGTTTATAGGTCAGCCCCAGCATTTT. It specifies CASSLGSQGFIGQPQHF.

In this sample, this clone turned up many times. The chain uses TRBV30 and TRBJ2-7; 10 bases agree with TRBD2. Germline CDR1 is GTSNPN and CDR2 is SVGIG (reference sequence). This CDR3 is built from 14 residues. Germline trimming cut 7 bases from V and 2 bases from J; bases unmatched to any gene: 8. The CDR3 region is CAYTEREGPYEQYF. For the CDR3, the DNA is TGTGCCTACACCGAGCGGGAGGGCCCCTACGAGCAGTACTTC.

This clone has just a few counts. The chain is built from TRBV7-2 and TRBJ1-1; 8 bases line up with TRBD1. J lost 6 bases, V lost 5 bases, and 5 bases had no gene match. Germline CDR1 SGHTA, CDR2 FQGNSA. The CDR3 sequence is 13 residues long. In DNA, the CDR3 is TGTGCCAGCAGCATTCAGGGGGCTGCTGAAGCTTTCTTT. It encodes CASSIQGAAEAFF.

The chain carries TRBV28 and TRBJ2-2, with 15 bases lining up with TRBD2. The V segment lost 5 bases and the J segment 5 bases; nucleotides outside the gene matches: 9. The CDR3 is 18 amino acids. Germline-derived CDR1 and CDR2 are MDHEN and SYDVKM. The CDR3 region has the DNA TGTGCCAGCAGTCTCTACGGACTAGCGGGGGGGCTTACCGGGGAGCTGTTTTTT. Translation: CASSLYGLAGGLTGELFF.

This clone was recorded only once. The V gene is TRBV10-3, the J gene TRBJ1-6, with TRBD1 identical over 8 bases. The CDR3 runs to 20 residues. Trimming cost V 0 bases and J 0 bases; bases outside gene matches: 10. Germline values: CDR1 ENHRY, CDR2 SYGVKD. CDR3 protein: CAISESIRQGAASYNSPLHF. CDR3 DNA sequence: TGTGCCATCAGTGAGTCGATCCGGCAGGGGGCAGCCTCCTATAATTCACCCCTCCACTTT.

This chain uses TRBV19 with TRBJ2-7; TRBD1 agrees at 8 bases. V dropped 5 bases and J dropped 3; count of bases not matched to a gene: 9. Germline CDR1 LNHDA, CDR2 SQIVND (reference sequence). This CDR3 contains 15 residues. Written as DNA, the CDR3 is TGTGCCAGTAGTTTTACAGGGGGTGTTTTCTACGAGCAGTACTTC. This gives the protein CASSFTGGVFYEQYF.

With respect to this clone: One junction end disagrees with the germline gene, perhaps due to a read error. V usage is TRBV7-9 and J usage is TRBJ2-6; TRBD1 might be the D (6 bases). CDR3 length: 15 residues. From germline, CDR1 is SEHNR and CDR2 FQNEAQ (reference sequence). The CDR3 DNA follows: TGTGCCAGCAGCTACGTCCGCCTGGGGGCCAACGTGCTGACTTTC. Protein: CASSYVRLGANVLTF.

The rearrangement uses TRBV4-1 and TRBJ1-2, with TRBD1 matching over 7 bases. The V gene's germline CDR1 is MGHRA and CDR2 YSYEKL. Trimming took 0 bases from V and 8 from J; bases not matched to a gene: 12. The CDR3 is 16 amino acids. The CDR3 region is CASSQDGAGGIGGYTF. The CDR3 DNA follows: TGCGCCAGCAGCCAAGACGGGGCAGGGGGGATCGGAGGCTACACCTTC.